Shown below are 2 T cell receptor beta chains from a single sample sequenced in a study of shared clonotypes between healthy human individuals (TCRdb year 2020). Libraries were built with the immunoSEQ multiplex PCR assay. The immuneACCESS repertoire file appears here via TCRdb, limited to in-frame rearrangements. These files lack a portion of the clones; in checked studies, under half of the deficit traces to unresolved V genes, and the cause of the others is not known. This sample is represented by 650,000 to 800,000 clones; around 70% of them were singletons. Jointly, the top ten make up less than 2% of the sample. The sequencing sample was made of memory CD4+ T cells sorted from blood. Sample cell subset or site, as interpreted from the label and publication: CD45RA-negative fraction. The source is a woman in her 30s in good health.

The rearrangement links TRBV25-1 to TRBJ2-1; TRBD2 is a possible D gene (6 bases). V lost 4 bases to trimming and J lost 3 bases, with 19 bases between them. The CDR3 extends over 17 amino acids. Per germline, CDR1 MGHDK and CDR2 SYGVNS. The CDR3 nucleotides are TGTGCCAGCAGTGCCCCCCCCTTGGAGGGAGACTACAATGAGCAGTTCTTC. This encodes CASSAPPLEGDYNEQFF.

The chain uses TRBV5-4 and TRBJ2-1; unclear D gene. Trimming took off 4 bases at V and 9 bases at J, with 8 bases between the two ends. CDR3 size: 11 residues. CDR1 and CDR2 (germline): SGHNT, YYREEE (reference sequence). CDR3 region: CASSEASEQFF. The CDR3 DNA reads TGTGCCAGCAGCGAGGCGTCTGAGCAGTTCTTC.